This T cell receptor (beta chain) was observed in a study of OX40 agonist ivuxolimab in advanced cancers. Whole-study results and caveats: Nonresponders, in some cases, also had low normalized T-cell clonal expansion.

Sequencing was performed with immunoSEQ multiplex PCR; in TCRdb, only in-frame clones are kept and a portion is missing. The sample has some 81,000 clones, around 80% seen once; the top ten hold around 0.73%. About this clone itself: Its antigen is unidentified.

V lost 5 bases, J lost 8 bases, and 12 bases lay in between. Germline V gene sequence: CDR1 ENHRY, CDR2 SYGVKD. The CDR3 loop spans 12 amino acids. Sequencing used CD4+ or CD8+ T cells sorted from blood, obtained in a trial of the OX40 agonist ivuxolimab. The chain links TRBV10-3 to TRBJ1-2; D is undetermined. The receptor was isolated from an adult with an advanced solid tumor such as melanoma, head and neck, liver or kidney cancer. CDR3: CAISPGSEGYTF. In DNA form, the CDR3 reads TGTGCCATCAGTCCGGGATCCGAGGGCTACACCTTC.